The text below deals with one TCR beta chain. Assay used: immunoSEQ multiplex PCR; TCRdb lists only in-frame clones, some missing. The table has about 84,000 clones, around 92% seen once. This entry comes from a study of technical replicates of blood from a few donors. This TCR was recovered from a human donor in good health. Sequenced: T cells isolated from PBMCs.

The CDR3 protein is CASSVGGGGTDTQYF. Written as DNA, the CDR3 is TGTGCCAGCAGCGTAGGCGGGGGAGGCACAGATACGCAGTATTTT. The chain has TRBV9 and TRBJ2-3; 7 bases align to TRBD2. The CDR3 is made up of 15 amino acids. The trim removed 0 bases at V and 1 base at J, leaving 2 bases unmatched. Germline-derived CDR1 and CDR2 are SGDLS and YYNGEE.